The source of this T cell receptor (beta chain) is a study of cytomegalovirus exposure and HLA in healthy donors (dated by TCRdb to between 2016 and 2019). Context from the whole study: According to an earlier analysis of around 600 of the donors, 150 million to 200 million T cells yielded 100 million or so unique TCR beta sequences and 276 Gb of sequence data. Roughly 300 gigabases of sequencing data and roughly 80 million unique TCR sequences made up an early release that covered approximately 700 HLA-typed donors. Among the approximately 430 genotyped donors, 81% belonged to the genetic ancestry cluster associated with self-reported Caucasian donors. The study aimed to test whether cataloging public T cell receptors could reveal signatures of past pathogen exposure. The study profiled the T cell repertoires of under 700 subjects by immunosequencing and related them to cytomegalovirus serostatus. Besides the first cohort of hundreds of subjects, a separate validation cohort made up of roughly 120 different subjects was used. High-throughput TCR immunosequencing, statistical association of individual TCRs with disease status, and machine learning were combined to predict cytomegalovirus infection status. A later analysis re-analyzed previously published TCR beta repertoires from 666 donors and added high-resolution HLA genotyping to study TCR occurrence patterns. The later analysis used no new phenotypic data to find candidate immune exposures, relying instead on TCR beta sequences and their occurrence across donors. To decide whether each TCR beta V gene segment behaved as functional or pseudogenic, an earlier analysis of approximately 590 of the donors relied on high-throughput TCR beta sequencing. Donor age, sex, ethnicity and CMV serostatus were compiled together with the repertoire data. In a later genetic analysis, genome-wide SNP genotypes for about 55% of the roughly 700 donors were used, and that subset was treated as a discovery cohort. Every repertoire in the discovery cohort had been generated on one and the same sequencing platform. Class I and class II HLA loci were covered by the typing at four-digit resolution. Typing coverage varied by locus: roughly 620-640 donors for A, B, C, DRB1 and DQB1; 522 for DQA1; more than 600 for DPA1; approximately 490 for DPB1. Because of strong linkage in the cohort, five DR-DQ haplotypes were treated as single units for association and clustering. On average, 235,054 unique TCR beta nucleotide sequences were sequenced per donor among some 420 genotyped donors of the cohort, with 15% to 20% of those sequences being non-productive.

This clone has just a few counts. Its antigen target is currently unknown. It has no much larger one-base neighbor in the sample; base qualities were not kept. In total, 500 to 700 healthy bone marrow donors made up the cohort. At the time of sampling, every cohort member was nominally healthy, though immune exposures that went unrecorded were likely present. The donor was CMV seropositive and belonged to the group of 250 to 300 seropositive cohort members. Each donor provided a peripheral blood sample, and peripheral blood mononuclear cells were used for TCR beta sequencing. Genomic DNA extraction from the blood cell samples was performed with the Qiagen DNeasy Blood Extraction Kit. General study outcomes and caveats: According to a later analysis, TCR association rates differed among HLA loci, with DRB1 alleles showing the most associated TCRs and HLA-C alleles showing the fewest. The cohort was sequenced for TCR beta chains only, and without alpha or paired-chain data the features that could be detected were limited. In both the original and validation cohorts, the classifier was reported to diagnose cytomegalovirus status with high specificity and sensitivity. In a later genetic analysis, a missense DCLRE1C variant was associated with V-gene and J-gene trimming of TCR beta chains, and the association was replicated in an independent cohort. A later genetic analysis reported fewer N-insertions in productive TCRs among donors in an Asian-associated ancestry cluster than the roughly 620-donor mean. The 87-base-pair reads could not distinguish some IMGT-functional V segments, including TRBV6-2 and TRBV6-3, so those segments were excluded. A cluster of highly shared sequence variants was judged likely to represent a technical artifact of the sequencing pipeline. The authors suggested that the approach could potentially be extended to other disease states and immunological phenotypes. Roughly uniform sequencing depth across donors was assumed in presence/absence analyses, although this assumption may not hold. In an earlier analysis of under 600 of the donors, most TCR beta V segments were observed in productive rearrangements about 87% or about 30% of the time, broadly matching IMGT annotations. Because HLA typing was unavailable for some donors at each locus, only the typed subset was used in association tests. A further reported finding was that TCR beta sequences accurately predicted the HLA-A and HLA-B alleles for most subjects in the first cohort. A later analysis found that most CMV-associated TCR beta chains appeared HLA-restricted, with HLA associations seemingly driven largely by CMV exposure. The study listed approximately 150 TCR beta chains as associated with cytomegalovirus. Across donors, most TCR sequences were observed very rarely, whereas some public TCRs were present in many individuals. Immune exposure information for the cohort was limited to CMV serostatus. Because counts were too low, about 18 rarely observed V segments, including chromosome 9 orphons, were left out of the earlier analysis of about 620 of the donors. A few of the identified cytomegalovirus-associated TCR beta chains were confirmed in vitro to be specific for cytomegalovirus antigens. Linkage disequilibrium might explain the correlated functional status among segregating V segments, but an unknown experimental factor could not be ruled out. In a later analysis, 16,951 TCR beta sequences were associated with specific HLA alleles at a false discovery rate of 0.05. When HLA alleles, especially DR and DQ, strongly co-occurred, TCR associations were difficult to assign to individual alleles. In a later analysis, HLA-associated TCR beta chains showed more clonal expansion and lower generation probabilities than non-associated chains that were equally common. Several of the top co-occurrence clusters appeared to be linked to parvovirus B19, influenza, CMV and Epstein-Barr virus, according to a later analysis.

Including cysteine and phenylalanine, the CDR3 has 16 amino acids. Only CDR3 DNA remains: 48 bases, in frame from the first base. Looking up the germline V gene yields CDR1 SGDLS and CDR2 YYNGEE. Trimming at the junction amounts to 0 bases on V and 1 base on J, and the germline ends lie 10 bases apart. The library was generated by the immunoSEQ multiplex PCR assay. The multiplex PCR relied on a mix of 60 forward primers for TCR Vbeta segments and 13 reverse primers for TCR Jbeta segments. A multiplex PCR assay on genomic DNA amplified the CDR3 region of rearranged TCR beta genes. On the Illumina HiSeq System, the amplified TCR beta libraries were sequenced as 87-base-pair reads. The authors' analysis ran thus. A later analysis counted approximately 84 million unique TCR beta chains across the 640 or so repertoires, and roughly 9.9 million of these chains were shared by at least two donors. Raw reads were error-corrected and collapsed into unique sequences with a nearest-neighbor algorithm that merged closely related sequences to remove PCR and sequencing errors. CDR3 sequences were aligned to IMGT reference sequences to assign V, D and J gene segments. For a sequence to be retained, at least a six-nucleotide match to both a V gene segment and a J gene segment was required. Rearrangements were classified as productive when the CDR3 lacked stop codons and remained in frame with V and J, and all other rearrangements were classified as non-productive. CDR3 was defined according to IMGT convention as the region running from the second conserved V-encoded cysteine to the conserved J-encoded phenylalanine. Sequences without an unambiguous match to a single V gene segment were excluded from the earlier analysis of 500 to 700 of the donors. In an earlier analysis of several hundred of the donors, V segments were called functional above 56.7% productive rearrangements and were called segregating when the between-donor standard deviation exceeded 5%. To diagnose cytomegalovirus status from the catalog of TCR beta chain sequences, a statistical classification framework was built. V and J gene assignment, in a later analysis, came from comparing TCR nucleotide sequences with IMGT/GENE-DB human TR gene sequences. Using the TCRdist pipeline, a later analysis assigned CDR3 sequences along with most-parsimonious VDJ recombination scenarios. In a later analysis, every TCR beta chain was defined by the combination of its CDR3 amino acid sequence and its V-gene family, and reads without a unique V-gene family were dropped. As a way to deal with suspected cross-contamination and a sequencing artifact, a later analysis dropped nearly 600 nucleotide sequences that were highly shared and had low generation probability. In a later analysis, a clonal expansion index was calculated for each public chain from normalized within-repertoire ranks of inferred template counts. A later analysis computed generation probabilities with a VDJ recombination model fitted to out-of-frame rearrangements, and checked the results against IGoR. Hypergeometric tests were used in a later analysis to score TCR-TCR, TCR-HLA and TCR-CMV co-occurrence, with a repertoire-size bias correction applied to the TCR pairs. False discovery rates were estimated in a later analysis by permuting HLA or CMV assignments 20 times. In a later analysis, co-occurring TCRs were grouped using DBSCAN, and TCRdist sequence similarity was added for clustering within HLA-allele-positive subsets. Repertoires with fewer than 30,000 or more than 120,000 public chains, plus five repertoires with anomalous nucleotide sharing, were excluded from co-occurrence clustering. Not all clones reach the TCRdb copy of this immuneACCESS table, which keeps in-frame sequences only. Checked studies attribute under half of the gap to unresolved V genes and leave the rest unexplained. That table gives V, J and clone size, and the DNA gave D and trimming. The sample profile shows some 100,000 clones; roughly 79% of them were found once. The ten largest make up 7.7% of the sample.

The sequence joins TRBV9 to TRBJ2-2; the D gene is possibly TRBD2, with 6 bases matching. The sequenced sample was PBMCs. This clonotype was obtained from a woman in her 50s in good health and CMV-seropositive. CDR3 sequence: CASSVGGLLNTGELFF. Read as DNA, the sequence is TGTGCCAGCAGCGTAGGGGGACTCCTGAACACCGGGGAGCTGTTTTTT.